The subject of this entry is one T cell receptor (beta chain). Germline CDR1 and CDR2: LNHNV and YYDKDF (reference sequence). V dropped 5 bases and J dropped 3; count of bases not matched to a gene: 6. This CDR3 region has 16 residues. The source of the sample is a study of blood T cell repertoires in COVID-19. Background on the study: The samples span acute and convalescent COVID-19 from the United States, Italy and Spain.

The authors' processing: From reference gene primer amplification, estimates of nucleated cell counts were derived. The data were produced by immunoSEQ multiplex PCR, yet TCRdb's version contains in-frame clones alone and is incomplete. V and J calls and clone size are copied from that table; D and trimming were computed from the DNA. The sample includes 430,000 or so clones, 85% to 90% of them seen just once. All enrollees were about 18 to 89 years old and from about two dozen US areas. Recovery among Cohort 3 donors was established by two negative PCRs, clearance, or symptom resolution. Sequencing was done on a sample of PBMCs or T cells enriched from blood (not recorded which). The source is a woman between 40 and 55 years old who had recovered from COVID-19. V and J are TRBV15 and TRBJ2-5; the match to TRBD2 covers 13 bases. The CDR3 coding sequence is TGTGCCACCAGCCACCTCGGACTAGCGGGAGAAGAGACCCAGTACTTC. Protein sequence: CATSHLGLAGEETQYF.